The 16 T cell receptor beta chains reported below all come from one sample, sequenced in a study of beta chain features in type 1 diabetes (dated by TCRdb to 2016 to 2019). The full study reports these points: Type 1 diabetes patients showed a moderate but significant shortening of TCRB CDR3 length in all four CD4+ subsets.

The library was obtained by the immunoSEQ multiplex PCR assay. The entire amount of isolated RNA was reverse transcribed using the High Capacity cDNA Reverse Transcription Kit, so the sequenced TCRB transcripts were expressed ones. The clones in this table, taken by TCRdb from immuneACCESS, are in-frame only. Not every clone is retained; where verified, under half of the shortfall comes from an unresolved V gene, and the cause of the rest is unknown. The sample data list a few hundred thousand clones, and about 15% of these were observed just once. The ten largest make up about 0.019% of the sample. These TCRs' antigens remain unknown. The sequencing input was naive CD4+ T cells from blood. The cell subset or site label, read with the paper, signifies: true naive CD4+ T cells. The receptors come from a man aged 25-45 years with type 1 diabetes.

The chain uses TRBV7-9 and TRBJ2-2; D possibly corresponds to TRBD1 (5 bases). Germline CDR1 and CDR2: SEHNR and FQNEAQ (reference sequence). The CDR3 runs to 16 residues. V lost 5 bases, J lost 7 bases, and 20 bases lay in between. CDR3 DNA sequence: TGTGCCAGCAGCCTCACTTTCGACAGTATCGGCGGGGAGCTGTTTTTT. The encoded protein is CASSLTFDSIGGELFF.

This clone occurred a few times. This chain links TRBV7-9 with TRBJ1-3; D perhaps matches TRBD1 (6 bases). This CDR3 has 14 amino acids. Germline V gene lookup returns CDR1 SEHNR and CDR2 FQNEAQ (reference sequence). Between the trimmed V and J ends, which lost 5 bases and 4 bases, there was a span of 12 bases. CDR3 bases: TGTGCCAGCAGCGCCCAGGGGCGAGGAAACACCATATATTTT. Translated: CASSAQGRGNTIYF.

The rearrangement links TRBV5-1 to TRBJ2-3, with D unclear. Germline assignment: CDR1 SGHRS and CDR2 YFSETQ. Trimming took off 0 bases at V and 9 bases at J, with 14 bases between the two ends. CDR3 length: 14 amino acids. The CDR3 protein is CASSLAGGPPTQYF. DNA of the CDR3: TGCGCCAGCAGCTTGGCCGGTGGTCCCCCGACGCAGTATTTT.

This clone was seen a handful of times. The CDR3 DNA follows: TGCGCCAGCAGCCATGGACTAGCGGGAGTCCGGGAGCAGTTCTTC. This gives the protein CASSHGLAGVREQFF. The chain employs TRBV5-1 and TRBJ2-1, with 13 positions matching TRBD2. Germline V lookup: CDR1 SGHRS, CDR2 YFSETQ. The CDR3 sequence is 15 residues long. The J segment lost 10 bases and the V segment lost 4 bases, leaving 8 bases of the junction unmatched.

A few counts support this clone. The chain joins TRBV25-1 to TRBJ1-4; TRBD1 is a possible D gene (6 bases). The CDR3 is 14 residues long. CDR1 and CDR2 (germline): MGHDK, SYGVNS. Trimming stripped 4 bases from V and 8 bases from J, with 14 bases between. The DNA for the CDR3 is TGTGCCAGCAGTGCCCCAGGGGTAGACGAAAAACTGTTTTTT. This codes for CASSAPGVDEKLFF.

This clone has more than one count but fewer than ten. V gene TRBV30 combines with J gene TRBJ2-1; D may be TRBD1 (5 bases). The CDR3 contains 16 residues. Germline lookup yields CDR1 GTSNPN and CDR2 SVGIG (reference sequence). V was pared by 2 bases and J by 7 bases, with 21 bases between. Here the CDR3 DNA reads TGTGCCTGGAGTCCGCCCCACAGGCCCGACTCTAATGAGCAGTTCTTC. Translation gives CAWSPPHRPDSNEQFF.

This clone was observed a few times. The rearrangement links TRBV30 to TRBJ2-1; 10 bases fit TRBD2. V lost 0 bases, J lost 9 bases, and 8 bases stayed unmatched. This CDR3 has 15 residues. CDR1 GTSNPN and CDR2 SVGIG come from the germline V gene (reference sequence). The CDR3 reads CAWSVTSGAGSEQFF. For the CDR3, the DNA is TGTGCCTGGAGTGTAACTAGCGGGGCCGGCTCTGAGCAGTTCTTC.

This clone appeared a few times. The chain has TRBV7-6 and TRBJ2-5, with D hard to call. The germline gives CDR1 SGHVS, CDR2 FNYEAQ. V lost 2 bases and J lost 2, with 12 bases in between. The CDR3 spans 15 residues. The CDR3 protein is CASSLSGYSQETQYF. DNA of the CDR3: TGTGCCAGCAGCTTAAGTGGTTACTCTCAAGAGACCCAGTACTTC.

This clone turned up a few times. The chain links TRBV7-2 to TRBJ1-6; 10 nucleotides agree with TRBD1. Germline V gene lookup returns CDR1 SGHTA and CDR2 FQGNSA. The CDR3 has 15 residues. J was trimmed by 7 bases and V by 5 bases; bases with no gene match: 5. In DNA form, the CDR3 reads TGTGCCAGCAGCCCGAGGACAGGGGGGAATTCACCCCTCCACTTT. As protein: CASSPRTGGNSPLHF.

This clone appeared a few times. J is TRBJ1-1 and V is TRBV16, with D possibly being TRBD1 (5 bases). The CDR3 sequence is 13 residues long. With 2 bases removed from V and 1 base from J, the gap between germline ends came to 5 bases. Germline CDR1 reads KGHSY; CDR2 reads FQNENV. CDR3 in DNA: TGTGCCAGCAGCCAAGACAGGAACACTGAAGCTTTCTTT. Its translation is CASSQDRNTEAFF. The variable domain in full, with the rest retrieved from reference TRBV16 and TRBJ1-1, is GEEVAQTPKHLVRGEGQKAKLYCAPIKGHSYVFWYQQVLKNEFKFLISFQNENVFDETGMPKERFSAKCLPNSPCSLEIQATKLEDSAVYFCASSQDRNTEAFFGQGTRLTVV.

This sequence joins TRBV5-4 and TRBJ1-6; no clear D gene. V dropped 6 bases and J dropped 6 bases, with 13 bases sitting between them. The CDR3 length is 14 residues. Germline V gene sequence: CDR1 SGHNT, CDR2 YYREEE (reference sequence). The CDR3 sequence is CASNPGGGNSPLHF. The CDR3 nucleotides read TGTGCCAGCAACCCGGGAGGAGGTAATTCACCCCTCCACTTT.

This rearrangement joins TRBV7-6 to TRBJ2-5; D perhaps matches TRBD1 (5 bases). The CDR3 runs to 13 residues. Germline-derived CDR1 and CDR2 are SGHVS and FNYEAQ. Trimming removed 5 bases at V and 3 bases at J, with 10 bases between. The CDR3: CASSPDRKETQYF. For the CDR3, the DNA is TGTGCCAGCAGCCCTGACAGAAAAGAGACCCAGTACTTC.

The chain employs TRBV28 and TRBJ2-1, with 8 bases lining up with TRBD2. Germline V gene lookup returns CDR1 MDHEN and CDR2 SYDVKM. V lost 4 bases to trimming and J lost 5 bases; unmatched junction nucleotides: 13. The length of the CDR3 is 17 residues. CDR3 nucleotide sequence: TGTGCCAGCAGTTGGCCCCATGGTGCGGGAGGCAACAATGAGCAGTTCTTC. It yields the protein CASSWPHGAGGNNEQFF. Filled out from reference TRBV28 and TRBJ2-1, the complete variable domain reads DVKVTQSSRYLVKRTGEKVFLECVQDMDHENMFWYRQDPGLGLRLIYFSYDVKMKEKGDIPEGYSVSREKKERFSLILESASTNQTSMYLCASSWPHGAGGNNEQFFGPGTRLTVL.

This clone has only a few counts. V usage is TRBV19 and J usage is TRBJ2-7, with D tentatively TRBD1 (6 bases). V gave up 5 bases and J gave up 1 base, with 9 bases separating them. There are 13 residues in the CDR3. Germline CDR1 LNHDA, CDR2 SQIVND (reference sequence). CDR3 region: CASSVQGSYEQYF. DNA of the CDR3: TGTGCCAGTAGTGTACAGGGATCCTACGAGCAGTACTTC. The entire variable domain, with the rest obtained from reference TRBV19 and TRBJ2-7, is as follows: DGGITQSPKYLFRKEGQNVTLSCEQNLNHDAMYWYRQDPGQGLRLIYYSQIVNDFQKGDIAEGYSVSREKKESFPLTVTSAQKNPTAFYLCASSVQGSYEQYFGPGTRLTVT.

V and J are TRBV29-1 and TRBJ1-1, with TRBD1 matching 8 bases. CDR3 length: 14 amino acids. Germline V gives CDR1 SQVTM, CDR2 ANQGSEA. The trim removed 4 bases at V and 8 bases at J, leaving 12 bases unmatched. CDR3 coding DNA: TGCAGCGTTGGTCCGAGACAGGGGATTGGGGAAGCTTTCTTT. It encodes CSVGPRQGIGEAFF.

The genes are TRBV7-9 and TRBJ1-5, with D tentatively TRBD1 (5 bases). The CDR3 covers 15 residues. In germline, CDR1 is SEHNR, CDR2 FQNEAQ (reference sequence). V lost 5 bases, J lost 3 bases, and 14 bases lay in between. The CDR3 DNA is TGTGCCAGCAGCCAGCAGGGCAGCCCCAATCAGCCCCAGCATTTT. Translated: CASSQQGSPNQPQHF.